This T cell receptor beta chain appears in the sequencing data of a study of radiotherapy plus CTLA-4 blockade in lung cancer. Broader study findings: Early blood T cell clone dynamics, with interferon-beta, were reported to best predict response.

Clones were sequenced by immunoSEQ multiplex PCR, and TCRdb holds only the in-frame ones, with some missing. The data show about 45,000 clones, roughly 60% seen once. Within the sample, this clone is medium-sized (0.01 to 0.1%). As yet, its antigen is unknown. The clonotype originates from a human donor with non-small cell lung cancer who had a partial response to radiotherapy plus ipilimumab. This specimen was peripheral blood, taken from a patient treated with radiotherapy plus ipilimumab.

The CDR3 DNA follows: TGTGCCAGCTCTTCCGGGACACAAGAGACCCAGTACTTC. It encodes CASSSGTQETQYF. The V gene is TRBV18, the J gene TRBJ2-5; D is perhaps TRBD1 (6 bases). Germline CDR1 reads KGHSH; CDR2 reads LQKENI. V was pared by 6 bases and J by 2 bases, with 10 bases between. This CDR3 is 13 amino acids long. The full variable domain, in which reference TRBV18 and TRBJ2-5 provide the parts outside the CDR3, is NAGVMQNPRHLVRRRGQEARLRCSPMKGHSHVYWYRQLPEEGLKFMVYLQKENIIDESGMPKERFSAEFPKEGPSILRIQQVVRGDSAAYFCASSSGTQETQYFGPGTRLLVL.